Following are 10 T cell receptor beta chains from one sample sequenced in a study of blood T cell repertoires in COVID-19. Libraries were prepared by immunoSEQ multiplex PCR; TCRdb keeps only in-frame clonotypes and omits some of them. The sample lists under 35,000 clones, approximately 87% occurring once. Material: peripheral blood. These receptors were collected from a human donor in a cohort sampled during active COVID-19.

CDR3 nucleotide sequence: TGTGCCAGCAGTAAGGGGGCGCTTGGAAACACCATATATTTT. Amino acid sequence: CASSKGALGNTIYF. V and J are TRBV11-2 and TRBJ1-3; 7 nucleotides line up with TRBD1. This CDR3 has 14 amino acids. Germline values: CDR1 SGHAT, CDR2 FQNNGV. V dropped 6 bases and J dropped 3; count of bases not matched to a gene: 5.

The chain recombines TRBV3-1 (or the pseudogene TRBV3-2) with TRBJ2-7, with 7 bases fitting TRBD2. Trimming cost V 0 bases and J 7 bases; bases outside gene matches: 6. The CDR3 length is 14 residues. Germline V gives CDR1 LGHDT, CDR2 YNNKEL (reference sequence). The CDR3 protein is CASSQDSRGVEQYF. The CDR3 DNA reads as TGTGCCAGCAGCCAAGATAGCCGGGGGGTAGAGCAGTACTTC.

Only a few counts were recorded for this clone. The rearrangement joins TRBV28 to TRBJ1-6; TRBD1 matches at 7 bases. The germline CDR1 and CDR2 sequences are MDHEN and SYDVKM. The CDR3 runs to 14 residues. The ends lost 4 bases at V and 8 bases at J; junction bases unmatched: 5. CDR3 in amino acids: CASSSTGLDSPLHF. In DNA, the CDR3 is TGTGCCAGCAGTTCGACAGGGTTGGATTCACCCCTCCACTTT.

The chain couples TRBV3-1 (or the pseudogene TRBV3-2) to TRBJ2-2; D is perhaps TRBD2 (6 bases). Germline-derived CDR1 and CDR2 are LGHDT and YNNKEL (reference sequence). This CDR3 is built from 13 residues. With 4 bases removed from V and 6 bases from J, the gap between germline ends came to 9 bases. The CDR3 spells CASSPSEPGELFF. The CDR3 nucleotides are TGTGCCAGCAGCCCTAGCGAACCCGGGGAGCTGTTTTTT.

The CDR3 is CASSQFVGQGDSDTQYF. The CDR3 bases are TGCGCCAGCAGTCAATTCGTGGGACAGGGGGATTCAGATACGCAGTATTTT. The chain uses TRBV23-1 and TRBJ2-3, with 11 bases lining up with TRBD1. TRBV23-1 counts as an open reading frame of uncertain function. The CDR3 sequence is 17 residues long. V trimming: 1 base; J trimming: 4 bases; junction bases outside the gene matches: 7.

This clone came up once. J is TRBJ1-2 and V is TRBV2, with D possibly being TRBD1 (5 bases). Per the germline V gene, CDR1 is SNHLY and CDR2 is FYNNEI. The CDR3 length is 13 residues. V shed 2 bases and J shed 9 bases, with 13 bases lying between them. The CDR3 DNA reads as TGTGCCAGCAGTGAAAGGCCAGGGATTCGCTACACCTTC. Translation: CASSERPGIRYTF.

The genes are TRBV6-2 or TRBV6-3 and TRBJ1-1, with D tentatively TRBD1 (6 bases). This CDR3 comprises 12 residues. V was pared by 4 bases and J by 4 bases, with 7 bases between. Germline lookup yields CDR1 MNHEY and CDR2 SVGEGT. CDR3 coding DNA: TGTGCCAGCAGTTCGGACAGCACTGAAGCTTTCTTT. This gives the protein CASSSDSTEAFF.

Judged by abundance, this clone is medium-sized. The chain uses TRBV4-1 and TRBJ2-5, with 10 bases that match TRBD2. Germline CDR1 MGHRA, CDR2 YSYEKL. The CDR3 contains 17 residues. After removal of 1 base from V and 2 bases from J, the junction contained 7 bases not matched to a gene. The CDR3 sequence is CASSQVRGSGGQETQYF. The CDR3 DNA sequence: TGCGCCAGCAGCCAAGTTCGGGGTAGCGGGGGGCAAGAGACCCAGTACTTC.

This chain uses TRBV5-1 with TRBJ2-7; D is unclear. The CDR3 loop spans 16 amino acids. From germline, CDR1 is SGHRS and CDR2 YFSETQ. Trimming removed 3 bases at V and 3 bases at J, with 19 bases between. The CDR3 sequence is CASSSRRFPLIYEQYF. The CDR3 coding sequence is TGCGCCAGCAGCTCCCGCAGGTTCCCCCTGATCTACGAGCAGTACTTC.

V and J are TRBV28 and TRBJ2-1, with a possible D match to TRBD1 (6 bases). Per the germline V gene, CDR1 is MDHEN and CDR2 is SYDVKM. This CDR3 comprises 15 residues. V gave up 9 bases and J gave up 6 bases, with 21 bases separating them. CDR3 in amino acids: CASLWTQGLANEQFF. CDR3 nucleotides: TGTGCCAGTCTCTGGACACAGGGTCTCGCCAATGAGCAGTTCTTC.